These 31 T cell receptor beta chains came from one sample sequenced in a study of metastatic and nonmetastatic thyroid tumors (TCRdb year 2020). Before undergoing thyroid surgery, none of the patients had been given any kind of treatment. The method behind the library was PCR. Sequencing took place on an Illumina HiSeq 4000. Using fastp at Q25 and MiXCR, TCRdb reprocessed the public reads and kept productive beta chains. The sample contains some 15,000 clones, approximately 14% of them found a single time. Roughly 17% of the sample is held by the ten biggest clonotypes. Specimen: blood. Source of these receptors: a female donor with papillary thyroid cancer or a benign thyroid nodule (not recorded which). Some clones in this sample may be carry-over from other donors' samples.

This clone was seen at least ten times. The chain has TRBV24-1 and TRBJ2-5; 12 nucleotides align to TRBD2. Germline CDR1 reads KGHDR; CDR2 reads SFDVKD. This CDR3 is built from 15 residues. Germline trimming cut 2 bases from V and 5 bases from J; bases unmatched to any gene: 2. CDR3 DNA: TGTGCCACCAGTGATTCCGGGACTAGCGGGGAGACCCAGTACTTC. Translating gives CATSDSGTSGETQYF.

This clone was observed at least ten times. The chain employs TRBV29-1 and TRBJ2-7; weak D call: TRBD1 (5 bases). This CDR3 is built from 13 residues. Germline lookup yields CDR1 SQVTM and CDR2 ANQGSEA. The V gene lost 4 bases and the J gene lost 3 bases, with 13 bases spanning the gap. This chain's CDR3 is CSVVGQGFYEQYF. The CDR3 DNA reads TGCAGCGTTGTTGGCCAGGGTTTCTACGAGCAGTACTTC.

In this sample, this clone turned up many times. The chain is built from TRBV18 and TRBJ2-3; TRBD1 or TRBD2 may be the D gene (5 bases each). This CDR3 is 16 amino acids long. Germline CDR1 and CDR2: KGHSH and LQKENI. V was trimmed by 3 bases and J by 3 bases, leaving 16 bases between them. The CDR3 region is CASSPRAAWGTDTQYF. The CDR3 DNA reads as TGTGCCAGCTCACCTAGGGCCGCCTGGGGGACAGATACGCAGTATTTT. The whole variable domain, filled in from reference TRBV18 and TRBJ2-3, reads NAGVMQNPRHLVRRRGQEARLRCSPMKGHSHVYWYRQLPEEGLKFMVYLQKENIIDESGMPKERFSAEFPKEGPSILRIQQVVRGDSAAYFCASSPRAAWGTDTQYFGPGTRLTVL.

The rearrangement uses TRBV6-1 and TRBJ2-7; D not resolved. The length of the CDR3 is 13 residues. Germline CDR1 MNHNS, CDR2 SASEGT. The ends were cut back, 9 bases at V and 4 bases at J, with 16 bases in the middle. CDR3 protein: CARSPTWGYEQYF. CDR3 bases: TGTGCCAGAAGCCCGACCTGGGGTTACGAGCAGTACTTC.

The chain carries TRBV30 and TRBJ2-7; perhaps TRBD1 as D (6 bases). Deletions cut 2 bases from V and 3 bases from J, with 8 bases between. In germline, CDR1 is GTSNPN, CDR2 SVGIG (reference sequence). The CDR3 loop spans 12 amino acids. The CDR3 sequence is CAWSPRGYEQYF. DNA for the CDR3: TGTGCCTGGAGTCCCAGGGGCTACGAGCAGTACTTC.

The table lists this clone with a few counts. The gene calls are TRBV4-2 and TRBJ2-7; 13 bases are shared with TRBD2. V lost 0 bases, J lost 1 base, and 6 bases stayed unmatched. CDR1 is LGHNA, CDR2 YNFKEQ, per germline. This CDR3 comprises 18 residues. The CDR3 region is CASSQDRLAGGMSYEQYF. The CDR3, as DNA: TGTGCCAGCAGCCAAGATCGACTAGCGGGGGGAATGTCCTACGAGCAGTACTTC.

Many counts were recorded for this clone. The genes are TRBV6-1 and TRBJ2-1; D gene ambiguous. Germline-derived CDR1 and CDR2 are MNHNS and SASEGT. Trimming stripped 5 bases from V and 3 bases from J, with 5 bases between. The CDR3 sequence is 12 residues long. CDR3 region: CASSPDYNEQFF. CDR3 DNA sequence: TGTGCCAGCAGTCCCGACTACAATGAGCAGTTCTTC.

This clone was detected many times. This CDR3 is also generated by other DNA sequences in the sample. This sequence joins TRBV27 and TRBJ1-6, with D tentatively TRBD1 (6 bases). V was pared by 5 bases and J by 8 bases, with 13 bases between. Germline-derived CDR1 and CDR2 are MNHEY and SMNVEV (reference sequence). The CDR3 is 14 residues long. The CDR3 DNA is TGTGCCAGCAGTCTAACGGGGGCGGATTCACCCCTCCACTTT. Amino acids: CASSLTGADSPLHF.

This clone was seen many times. CDR3 DNA: TGCAGCGTTGTTAACCGCGACAGGGGACGTCTATATGGCTACACCTTC. Its protein product is CSVVNRDRGRLYGYTF. The chain has TRBV29-1 and TRBJ1-2, with TRBD1 matching over 8 bases. This CDR3 spans 16 amino acids. Looked up from germline, CDR1 is SQVTM and CDR2 is ANQGSEA. V was clipped by 4 bases and J by 5 bases; unmatched bases: 15.

This clone was detected ten times or more. Additional DNA sequences in this sample encode the identical CDR3. The chain couples TRBV20-1 to TRBJ1-1; D is perhaps TRBD1 (6 bases). This CDR3 spans 13 amino acids. From germline, CDR1 is DFQATT and CDR2 SNEGSKA (reference sequence). V lost 4 bases and J 1 base, leaving 10 bases between the germline ends. The CDR3 here is CSAKGDKNTEAFF. CDR3 coding DNA: TGCAGTGCTAAGGGGGACAAGAACACTGAAGCTTTCTTT.

This clone appeared many times. This rearrangement joins TRBV11-1 to TRBJ2-3, with D possibly TRBD2 on 6 matching bases. CDR3 length: 15 residues. Trimming cost V 3 bases and J 5 bases, with 15 bases left between them. The germline V gene encodes CDR1 SGHAT and CDR2 FQDESV (reference sequence). The CDR3 DNA follows: TGTGCCAGCAGCTTGGGGGGAATTGAGATAGATACGCAGTATTTT. This gives the protein CASSLGGIEIDTQYF.

This clone showed up many times. The chain recombines TRBV4-1 with TRBJ1-3; the D gene is possibly TRBD1 (5 bases). V gave up 2 bases and J gave up 4 bases, with 9 bases separating them. The CDR3 has 14 residues. The V gene's germline CDR1 is MGHRA and CDR2 YSYEKL. The DNA of the CDR3 is TGCGCCAGCAGCCAAAGAGGGGAGGGAAACACCATATATTTT. Amino acids: CASSQRGEGNTIYF.

This clone showed up many times. The rearrangement joins TRBV30 to TRBJ2-7, with 9 bases that match TRBD2. V was clipped by 1 base and J by 4 bases; unmatched bases: 5. This CDR3 comprises 14 residues. The germline gives CDR1 GTSNPN, CDR2 SVGIG (reference sequence). The CDR3 region is CAWSETSGSYEQYF. The CDR3, as DNA: TGTGCCTGGAGTGAAACTAGCGGGTCGTACGAGCAGTACTTC.

This clone was recorded at least ten times. The rearrangement joins TRBV11-2 to TRBJ1-4; D perhaps matches TRBD1 (6 bases). The CDR3 extends over 15 amino acids. V lost 2 bases and J lost 9, with 16 bases in between. CDR1 SGHAT and CDR2 FQNNGV come from the germline V gene. The CDR3 DNA follows: TGTGCCAGCAGCTTATGGGCAGGGGACCCCAAAAAACTGTTTTTT. It yields the protein CASSLWAGDPKKLFF.

This rearrangement joins TRBV5-5 to TRBJ2-7; D call uncertain. Germline CDR1 reads SGHKS; CDR2 reads YYEKEE (reference sequence). V gave up 4 bases and J gave up 5 bases, with 19 bases separating them. The CDR3 covers 15 residues. The CDR3 is CASSPAPSLGDEQYF. DNA of the CDR3: TGTGCCAGCAGCCCTGCGCCCAGTTTAGGCGACGAGCAGTACTTC.

V and J are TRBV6-4 and TRBJ1-1, with TRBD1 as a possible D gene (5 bases). The CDR3 sequence is 14 residues long. Germline assignment: CDR1 MRHNA and CDR2 SNTAGT. Trimming shortened V by 8 bases and J by 0 bases, and 13 bases separated the two germline ends. CDR3 amino acids: CASDPTDMNTEAFF. The CDR3 bases are TGTGCCAGCGACCCGACAGACATGAACACTGAAGCTTTCTTT.

In this sample, this clone turned up many times. V and J are TRBV9 and TRBJ2-7; 8 bases agree with TRBD2. The CDR3 spans 14 residues. In germline, CDR1 is SGDLS, CDR2 YYNGEE. Unmatched junction bases numbered 6, after V lost 0 bases and J lost 7 bases. The CDR3 DNA sequence: TGTGCCAGCAGCGTAGCAGCGGGAGTCTGGGAGCAGTACTTC. As protein: CASSVAAGVWEQYF.

This clone was seen repeatedly, ten times or more. This chain joins TRBV19 and TRBJ2-5; 12 bases align to TRBD2. J gave up 5 bases and V 4 bases, and 5 bases lay outside the gene matches. Germline V gene data show CDR1 as LNHDA and CDR2 as SQIVND (reference sequence). The CDR3 contains 15 residues. The CDR3 here is CASSTTSGSSETQYF. The CDR3 DNA reads TGTGCCAGTAGTACGACTAGCGGGAGTTCGGAGACCCAGTACTTC.

By its share, this clone is medium-sized. V is TRBV6-1 and J is TRBJ2-2; unclear D gene. CDR3 length equals 14 residues. With 5 bases removed from V and 1 base from J, the gap between germline ends came to 8 bases. Germline CDR1 MNHNS, CDR2 SASEGT. Written as DNA, the CDR3 is TGTGCCAGCAGTTCCTACTTGAACACCGGGGAGCTGTTTTTT. Amino acids: CASSSYLNTGELFF.

In its sample, this clone is medium-sized. This rearrangement joins TRBV28 to TRBJ1-5; D perhaps matches TRBD1 (5 bases). Germline V CDR1 and CDR2: MDHEN, SYDVKM. The CDR3 spans 16 residues. V gave up 5 bases and J gave up 3 bases, with 17 bases separating them. The CDR3 DNA follows: TGTGCCAGCAGTCCCGCCGGGGCAGGCCTCAATCAGCCCCAGCATTTT. Its protein is CASSPAGAGLNQPQHF.

V usage is TRBV6-1 and J usage is TRBJ2-5; 8 bases line up with TRBD2. CDR3 size: 16 residues. Germline V gene data show CDR1 as MNHNS and CDR2 as SASEGT. The V gene end was trimmed by 7 bases and the J gene end by 11 bases; junction bases not matched to a gene: 21. The CDR3 loop is CASTPGGGRSQEKQYF. CDR3 sequence (DNA): TGTGCCAGCACCCCCGGGGGGGGACGATCACAAGAGAAACAGTACTTC.

This clone has ten or more counts. The gene calls are TRBV20-1 and TRBJ2-5; 10 bases agree with TRBD2. The CDR3 has 15 amino acids. The junction had 9 bases not matched to a gene; V was cut back by 2 bases and J by 6 bases. Germline V CDR1 and CDR2: DFQATT, SNEGSKA (reference sequence). CDR3 DNA sequence: TGCAGTGCTAGACAGGGGCTAGCGGGGGCCAAGACCCAGTACTTC. Translation: CSARQGLAGAKTQYF.

The sample holds many counts of this clone. The J gene is TRBJ2-3, the V gene TRBV6-5; the match to TRBD2 covers 7 bases. V dropped 5 bases and J dropped 0; count of bases not matched to a gene: 14. Germline values: CDR1 MNHEY, CDR2 SVGAGI. This CDR3 comprises 18 residues. The CDR3 nucleotides read TGTGCCAGCAGTCCGGTTTTTTCAAGCGGGGCTAGCACAGATACGCAGTATTTT. Its protein product is CASSPVFSSGASTDTQYF.

This clone has ten or more counts. CDR3 nucleotides: TGTGCCAGCAGCCAAGGGGAGTTCTATCCGGATGGCTACACCTTC. Translated: CASSQGEFYPDGYTF. The rearrangement joins TRBV3-1 to TRBJ1-2; unclear D gene. The germline V gene encodes CDR1 LGHDT and CDR2 YNNKEL (reference sequence). Trimming left V 1 base short and J 6 bases short, with 15 bases between. The CDR3 is made up of 15 amino acids.

This clone was seen repeatedly, ten times or more. The chain recombines TRBV9 with TRBJ2-1; 9 nucleotides align to TRBD1. The CDR3 spans 15 residues. Looked up from germline, CDR1 is SGDLS and CDR2 is YYNGEE. Trimming removed 3 bases from V and 3 bases from J; junction bases left unmatched: 4. CDR3 nucleotides: TGTGCCAGCAGCGCAGAGACAGGGGGCTACAATGAGCAGTTCTTC. Protein: CASSAETGGYNEQFF.

This clone was seen at least ten times. The chain uses TRBV11-2 and TRBJ1-3; D gene uncertain. This CDR3 is built from 18 residues. The V end was cut by 1 base, the J end by 2 bases, with 18 bases between. Germline CDR1 SGHAT, CDR2 FQNNGV. CDR3 sequence: CASSLGGRFTFAGNTIYF. As DNA, the CDR3 is TGTGCCAGCAGCTTAGGTGGCAGGTTCACCTTCGCTGGAAACACCATATATTTT.

Regarding this clone: With a much larger clone just one base away, this may be a read error. The chain employs TRBV5-5 and TRBJ2-2; D is unclear. This CDR3 contains 14 residues. CDR1 and CDR2 (germline): SGHKS, YYEKEE (reference sequence). In nucleotides, the CDR3 is TGTGTCAGCAGCTTTGGGTGGGGCACCGGGGAGCTGTTTTTT. It encodes CVSSFGWGTGELFF.

This clone appeared many times. The genes are TRBV5-6 and TRBJ1-3; no clear D gene. Between the trimmed V and J ends, which lost 4 bases and 1 base, there was a span of 9 bases. Germline values: CDR1 SGHDT, CDR2 YYEEEE. This CDR3 is built from 14 residues. The CDR3 DNA reads TGTGCCAGCAGCACTAGGAGTTCTGGAAACACCATATATTTT. This gives the protein CASSTRSSGNTIYF.

The rearrangement uses TRBV30 and TRBJ1-6; D not certain. The germline gives CDR1 GTSNPN, CDR2 SVGIG (reference sequence). V was shortened by 1 base and J by 4 bases, with 14 bases between the two germline ends. The CDR3 covers 16 residues. CDR3: CAWSGRGQEYNSPLHF. In DNA, the CDR3 is TGTGCCTGGAGTGGTCGAGGGCAGGAGTATAATTCACCCCTCCACTTT.

This clone was detected ten times or more. The chain combines TRBV20-1 with TRBJ2-4; 11 positions match TRBD1. Germline loops: CDR1 DFQATT, CDR2 SNEGSKA (reference sequence). The CDR3 contains 17 residues. V trimming: 2 bases; J trimming: 1 base; junction bases outside the gene matches: 7. The CDR3 DNA sequence: TGCAGTGCTAGAAGGACAGGGGGCGGATATGCCAAAAACATTCAGTACTTC. Amino acids: CSARRTGGGYAKNIQYF.

This clone is classed as medium-sized. This chain links TRBV12-3 or TRBV12-4 with TRBJ1-2, with 9 nucleotides matching TRBD1. This CDR3 has 14 amino acids. The junction had 8 bases not matched to a gene; V was cut back by 5 bases and J by 7 bases. The CDR3 reads CASSLTGGRTGYTF. In DNA, the CDR3 is TGTGCCAGCAGTCTCACAGGGGGCAGGACTGGCTACACCTTC.